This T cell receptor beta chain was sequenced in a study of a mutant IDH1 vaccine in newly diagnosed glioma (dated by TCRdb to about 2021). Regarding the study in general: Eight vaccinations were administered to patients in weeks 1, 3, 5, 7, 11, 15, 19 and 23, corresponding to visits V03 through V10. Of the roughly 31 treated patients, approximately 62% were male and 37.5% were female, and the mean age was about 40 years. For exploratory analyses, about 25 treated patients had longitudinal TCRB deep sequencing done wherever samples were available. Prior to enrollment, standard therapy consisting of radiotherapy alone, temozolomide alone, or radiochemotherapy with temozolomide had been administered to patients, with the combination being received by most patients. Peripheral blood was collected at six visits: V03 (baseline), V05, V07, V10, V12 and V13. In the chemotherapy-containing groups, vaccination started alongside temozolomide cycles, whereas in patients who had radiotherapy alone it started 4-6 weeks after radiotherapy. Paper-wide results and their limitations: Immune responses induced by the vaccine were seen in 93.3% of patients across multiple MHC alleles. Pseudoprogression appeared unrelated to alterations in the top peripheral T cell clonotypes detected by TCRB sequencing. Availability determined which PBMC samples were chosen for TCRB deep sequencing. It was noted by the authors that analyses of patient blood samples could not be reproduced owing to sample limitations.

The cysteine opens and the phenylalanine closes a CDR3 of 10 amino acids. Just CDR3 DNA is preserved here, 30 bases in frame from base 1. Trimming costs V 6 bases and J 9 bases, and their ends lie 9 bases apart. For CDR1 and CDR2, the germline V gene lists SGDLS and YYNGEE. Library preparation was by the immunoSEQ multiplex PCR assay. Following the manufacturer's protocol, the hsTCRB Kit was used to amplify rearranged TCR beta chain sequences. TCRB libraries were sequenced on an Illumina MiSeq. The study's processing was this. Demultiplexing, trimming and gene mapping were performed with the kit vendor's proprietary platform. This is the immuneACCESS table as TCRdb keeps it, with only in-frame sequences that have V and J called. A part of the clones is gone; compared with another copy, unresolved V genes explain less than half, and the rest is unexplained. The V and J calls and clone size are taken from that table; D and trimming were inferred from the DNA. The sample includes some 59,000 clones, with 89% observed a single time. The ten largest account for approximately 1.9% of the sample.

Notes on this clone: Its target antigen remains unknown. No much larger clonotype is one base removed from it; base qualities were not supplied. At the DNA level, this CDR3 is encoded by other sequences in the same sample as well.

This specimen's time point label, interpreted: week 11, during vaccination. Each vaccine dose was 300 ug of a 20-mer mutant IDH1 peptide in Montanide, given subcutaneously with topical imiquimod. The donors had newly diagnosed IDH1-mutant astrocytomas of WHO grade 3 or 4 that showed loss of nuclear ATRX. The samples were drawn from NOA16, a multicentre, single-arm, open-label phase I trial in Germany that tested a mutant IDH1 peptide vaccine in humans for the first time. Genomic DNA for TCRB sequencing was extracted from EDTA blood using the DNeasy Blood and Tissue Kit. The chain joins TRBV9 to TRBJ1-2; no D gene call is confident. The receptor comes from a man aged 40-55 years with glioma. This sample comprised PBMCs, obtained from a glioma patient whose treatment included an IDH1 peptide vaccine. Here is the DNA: TGTGCCAGCAAGAGAGGCAGCTACACCTTC. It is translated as CASKRGSYTF.